Shown below are 8 T cell receptor beta chains from a single sample sequenced in a study of blood T cells in healthy people across ages. Sample-barcoded 5' priming and a J-beta primer mix drove a second PCR of about 6 to 12 cycles. MiXCR, applied by TCRdb to the 5' RACE reads, yields one record per CDR3 protein. The sample holds under 2,000,000 distinct CDR3 sequences, roughly 49% seen once. Specimen: blood. The receptors here all came from a woman between 40 and 55 years old in good health.

This chain joins TRBV14 and TRBJ2-4; 10 bases are a match to TRBD1. Germline-derived CDR1 and CDR2 are SGHDN and FVKESK. The CDR3 loop spans 15 amino acids. V lost 1 base and J lost 8; bases outside the gene matches: 5. CDR3 protein: CASSQGQGAWDIQYF. Here the CDR3 DNA reads TGTGCCAGCAGCCAAGGACAGGGGGCGTGGGACATTCAGTACTTC.

Notes on this clonotype: The junction departs from the called germline gene at one end, perhaps through a read error. CDR3 loop: CSVVGGTKAFF. The CDR3 DNA sequence: TGCAGCGTTGTGGGGGGCACTAAAGCTTTCTTT. The J gene is TRBJ1-1, the V gene TRBV29-1; tentative D call: TRBD1 (6 bases). Germline CDR1 and CDR2: SQVTM and ANQGSEA. The CDR3 runs 11 residues.

Comments on this clonotype: Given a much more abundant clone one base away, this may be a read error. This chain joins TRBV6-4 and TRBJ1-2; 9 nucleotides agree with TRBD1. Germline-derived CDR1 and CDR2 are MRHNA and SNTAGT. The CDR3 loop spans 13 amino acids. The junction had 0 bases not matched to a gene; V was cut back by 4 bases and J by 3 bases. The CDR3 DNA follows: TGTGCCAGCAGTGGGGACAGGGACTATGGCTACACCTTC. It translates to CASSGDRDYGYTF.

The chain is built from TRBV14 and TRBJ2-7; weak D call: TRBD1 (6 bases). V was shortened by 5 bases and J by 3 bases, with 17 bases between the two germline ends. The germline V gene encodes CDR1 SGHDN and CDR2 FVKESK. The CDR3 extends over 15 amino acids. CDR3 sequence (DNA): TGTGCCAGCAGCGAGGGACATCCATCTGACTACGAGCAGTACTTC. Amino acids: CASSEGHPSDYEQYF.

The gene calls are TRBV5-1 and TRBJ2-3; 10 bases agree with TRBD1. The CDR3 is made up of 13 amino acids. V gave up 7 bases and J gave up 6 bases; unmatched junction bases: 5. Germline V lookup: CDR1 SGHRS, CDR2 YFSETQ. The CDR3: CASGGQGVDTQYF. CDR3 bases: TGCGCCAGCGGCGGACAGGGGGTGGATACGCAGTATTTT.

This chain connects TRBV5-1 to TRBJ2-5; 7 bases agree with TRBD1. The CDR3 has 16 amino acids. V lost 0 bases, J lost 5 bases, and 10 bases stayed unmatched. Germline V gene data show CDR1 as SGHRS and CDR2 as YFSETQ. For the CDR3, the DNA is TGCGCCAGCAGCTTGGCCTTTCAATCACAGGGGGAGACCCAGTACTTC. Protein sequence: CASSLAFQSQGETQYF. Drawing the rest from reference TRBV5-1 and TRBJ2-5, the complete variable domain is KAGVTQTPRYLIKTRGQQVTLSCSPISGHRSVSWYQQTPGQGLQFLFEYFSETQRNKGNFPGRFSGRQFSNSRSEMNVSTLELGDSALYLCASSLAFQSQGETQYFGPGTRLLVL.

This chain links TRBV6-6 with TRBJ1-1; D is possibly TRBD1 (5 bases). This CDR3 region has 15 residues. Trimming took 5 bases from V and 4 from J, leaving 17 bases between them. CDR1 is MNHNY and CDR2 is SVGAGI in the germline V gene (reference sequence). Here the CDR3 reads CASSPYLGGPTEAFF. The DNA of the CDR3 is TGTGCCAGCAGTCCCTACCTCGGGGGTCCCACTGAAGCTTTCTTT.

The chain links TRBV2 to TRBJ2-3, with 8 bases fitting TRBD1. From germline, CDR1 is SNHLY and CDR2 FYNNEI. V lost 6 bases and J lost 0; bases outside the gene matches: 5. There are 15 residues in the CDR3. The CDR3 DNA reads TGTGCCAGCAGGAAAGGACAGGGAAGCACAGATACGCAGTATTTT. It is translated as CASRKGQGSTDTQYF.